Each of the 16 T cell receptor beta chains below was sequenced from the same sample in a study of CD8+ T cells in alopecia areata (dated by TCRdb to 2017 to 2018). The method behind the library was the immunoSEQ multiplex PCR assay. RNA was extracted from all samples and reverse transcribed into cDNA as template for TCR sequencing. TCRdb carries this immuneACCESS record with in-frame sequences only. Its versions omit some clonotypes, under half of them owing to an unresolved V gene in the studies checked, with the rest unexplained. The sample data list 110,000 to 150,000 clones, and 50% to 65% of these were observed just once. Approximately 15% of the sample is in the top ten clones. According to the study, the label for this sample's time point signals: less than five weeks on oral tofacitinib. The sample's treatment or condition label, in plain terms: oral pan-JAK inhibitor, 5-10 mg twice daily.

The starting material was CD8+ T cells sorted from blood, obtained at week 4, from a patient treated with tofacitinib. Every receptor here comes from a human donor with alopecia areata.

This clone has only a few counts. The CDR3 region has the DNA TGCAGCGTCGGACAGGCAAGCGAAAAACTGTTTTTT. Residues: CSVGQASEKLFF. The rearrangement uses TRBV29-1 and TRBJ1-4; the match to TRBD1 covers 7 bases. The CDR3 is 12 amino acids. Germline-derived CDR1 and CDR2 are SQVTM and ANQGSEA. Losses at the gene ends were 6 bases for V and 8 bases for J; bases not matched to a gene: 6.

This sequence joins TRBV2 and TRBJ1-1; D possibly corresponds to TRBD1 (6 bases). Trimming removed 4 bases at V and 6 bases at J, with 15 bases between. The germline V gene encodes CDR1 SNHLY and CDR2 FYNNEI. CDR3 length equals 14 residues. CDR3 amino acids: CASSAATGSAEAFF. DNA for the CDR3: TGTGCCAGCAGTGCAGCAACAGGGTCGGCTGAAGCTTTCTTT.

The chain carries TRBV7-9 and TRBJ2-5; no clear D. The end of the DNA aligns better with TRBJ2-7, so the J call may be wrong. The germline V gene has CDR1 SEHNR and CDR2 FQNEAQ (reference sequence). This CDR3 is 13 amino acids long. CDR3 in DNA: TGTGCCAGCAGCGACGACGGCTCCTACGAGCAGTACTTC. This encodes CASSDDGSYEQYF.

The V gene is TRBV11-2, the J gene TRBJ2-5, with TRBD1 as a possible D gene (5 bases). Germline V gene sequence: CDR1 SGHAT, CDR2 FQNNGV. There are 13 residues in the CDR3. V lost 5 bases to trimming and J lost 7 bases, with 14 bases between them. Here the CDR3 DNA reads TGTGCCAGCAGCCAACTGAGCCAGGGGACCCAGTACTTC. Amino acid sequence: CASSQLSQGTQYF.

The genes are TRBV4-3 and TRBJ1-5; D is possibly TRBD1 (6 bases). In germline, CDR1 is LGHNA, CDR2 YSLEER. V gave up 6 bases and J gave up 4 bases, with 13 bases separating them. The CDR3 contains 14 residues. The DNA for the CDR3 is TGCGCCAGCAGTCTCGACAGGTTAAATCAGCCCCAGCATTTT. Its protein product is CASSLDRLNQPQHF.

This chain links TRBV5-6 with TRBJ2-7; weak D call: TRBD1 (6 bases). Germline-derived CDR1 and CDR2 are SGHDT and YYEEEE. V lost 0 bases to trimming and J lost 1 base, with 11 bases between them. The CDR3 covers 15 residues. CDR3 residues: CASSLDPGESYEQYF. The CDR3 nucleotides are TGTGCCAGCAGCTTGGATCCAGGGGAGTCCTACGAGCAGTACTTC.

V usage is TRBV15 and J usage is TRBJ2-1; D not resolved. V was trimmed by 0 bases and J by 6 bases, leaving 12 bases between them. Germline assignment: CDR1 LNHNV and CDR2 YYDKDF (reference sequence). CDR3 size: 15 residues. CDR3 amino acids: CATSRDMSRINEQFF. The CDR3 region has the DNA TGTGCCACCAGCAGAGATATGAGCCGAATCAATGAGCAGTTCTTC.

This chain connects TRBV9 to TRBJ2-7; D may be TRBD1 (7 bases). This CDR3 contains 16 residues. CDR1 and CDR2 from the germline V gene are SGDLS and YYNGEE. V dropped 0 bases and J dropped 0 bases, with 13 bases sitting between them. The CDR3 bases are TGTGCCAGCAGCGTAGGAGGCGGGGACAGCTCCTACGAGCAGTACTTC. Translation: CASSVGGGDSSYEQYF.

In its sample, this clone was seen a few times. The gene calls are TRBV29-1 and TRBJ2-6; 8 positions match TRBD1. Looked up from germline, CDR1 is SQVTM and CDR2 is ANQGSEA. The CDR3 has 16 residues. With 4 bases clipped from V and 2 bases from J, the junction kept 7 bases outside the gene matches. CDR3 in amino acids: CSVVGTTGAGANVLTF. The CDR3 DNA is TGCAGCGTTGTCGGCACGACAGGGGCTGGGGCCAACGTCCTGACTTTC.

This clone was seen only a few times. The V call is TRBV27, the J call TRBJ2-7; 7 bases fit TRBD1. Losses at the gene ends were 6 bases for V and 3 bases for J; bases not matched to a gene: 8. The CDR3 extends over 14 amino acids. The germline CDR1 and CDR2 sequences are MNHEY and SMNVEV (reference sequence). The CDR3 loop reads CASREGPGGYEQYF. As DNA, the CDR3 is TGTGCCAGCAGGGAAGGGCCAGGGGGCTACGAGCAGTACTTC.

V gene TRBV7-9 combines with J gene TRBJ1-1; 8 bases agree with TRBD1. The germline V gene has CDR1 SEHNR and CDR2 FQNEAQ (reference sequence). The CDR3 spans 16 residues. The V and J ends lost 7 bases and 1 base, in that order; junction bases with no gene match: 11. The CDR3 coding sequence is TGTGCCAGCACCAACCCCAGGGGGCGCAAGAACACTGAAGCTTTCTTT. Protein: CASTNPRGRKNTEAFF.

The CDR3 DNA follows: TGTGCCAGCAGCCCATGGGGGGTTTTGGGCACAGATACGCAGTATTTT. Translated: CASSPWGVLGTDTQYF. The rearrangement links TRBV13 to TRBJ2-3; tentatively, D is TRBD2 (6 bases). CDR3 length: 16 amino acids. The germline CDR1 and CDR2 sequences are PRHDT and FYEKMQ (reference sequence). V was cut by 5 bases and J by 1 base, with 16 bases left in between.

J is TRBJ2-3 and V is TRBV5-1; D is undetermined. The CDR3 runs to 14 residues. Trimming removed 1 base from V and 5 bases from J, with 11 bases in between. Germline V gene data show CDR1 as SGHRS and CDR2 as YFSETQ. The CDR3 protein is CASSLNLRRDTQYF. In DNA form, the CDR3 reads TGCGCCAGCAGCTTGAATTTGAGGAGAGATACGCAGTATTTT.

The rearrangement links TRBV4-2 to TRBJ2-5; no definite D call. V lost 1 base to trimming and J lost 5 bases, with 8 bases between them. This CDR3 is 13 amino acids long. CDR1 is LGHNA and CDR2 is YNFKEQ in the germline V gene. The DNA for the CDR3 is TGTGCCAGCAGCCAAGGGACCCTTGAGACCCAGTACTTC. As protein: CASSQGTLETQYF.

The chain links TRBV11-2 to TRBJ2-5; TRBD2 aligns across 9 bases. Germline V CDR1 and CDR2: SGHAT, FQNNGV. V gave up 1 base and J gave up 5 bases; unmatched junction bases: 5. This CDR3 contains 15 residues. CDR3 in DNA: TGTGCCAGCAGCTTAGGCGGGGGGGTAACGGAGACCCAGTACTTC. Protein product: CASSLGGGVTETQYF.

The sample holds one count of this clone. This sequence joins TRBV5-1 and TRBJ1-6; weak D call: TRBD1 (5 bases). The CDR3 has 14 residues. Germline values: CDR1 SGHRS, CDR2 YFSETQ. Trimming cost V 0 bases and J 6 bases, with 7 bases left between them. CDR3 loop: CASSLEGVNSPLHF. The CDR3 DNA reads TGCGCCAGCAGCTTGGAAGGGGTTAATTCACCCCTCCACTTT. Using reference TRBV5-1 and TRBJ1-6 for the parts outside the CDR3, the full variable domain is KAGVTQTPRYLIKTRGQQVTLSCSPISGHRSVSWYQQTPGQGLQFLFEYFSETQRNKGNFPGRFSGRQFSNSRSEMNVSTLELGDSALYLCASSLEGVNSPLHFGNGTRLTVT.